One sample yielded the 27 T cell receptor beta chains listed below, sequenced in a study of shared clonotypes between healthy human individuals. The protocol was immunoSEQ multiplex PCR, while the TCRdb copy is restricted to in-frame clones and leaves out a portion. The sample includes over 700,000 clones, 72% of them seen just once. Sequenced material: memory CD4+ T cells sorted from blood. Subset indicated: CD45RA-negative fraction. The origin of the receptors is a woman younger than 45 in good health.

Here the CDR3 reads CASRGQGNEQYF. CDR3 bases: TGTGCCAGCCGGGGACAGGGGAACGAGCAGTACTTC. V usage is TRBV28 and J usage is TRBJ2-7, with 10 bases lining up with TRBD1. From germline, CDR1 is MDHEN and CDR2 SYDVKM. This CDR3 is 12 amino acids long. The V and J ends lost 8 bases and 5 bases, in that order; junction bases with no gene match: 3.

About this clone: Its ends do not fully match the called genes, so a read error is possible. The rearrangement links TRBV19 to TRBJ1-5; D is unclear. This CDR3 has 14 amino acids. Looked up from germline, CDR1 is LNHDA and CDR2 is SQIVND (reference sequence). The CDR3 DNA sequence: TGTGCCAGTACTATAAGAGAGGACAATCAGCCCCAGCATTTT. As protein: CASTIREDNQPQHF.

This clone turned up a few times. Here the CDR3 reads CATSRRAIGAGEKLFF. CDR3 DNA sequence: TGTGCCACCAGCAGGCGAGCTATAGGAGCGGGGGAAAAACTGTTTTTT. This rearrangement joins TRBV15 to TRBJ1-4; D uncertain. The CDR3 contains 16 residues. Trimming removed 3 bases at V and 8 bases at J, with 19 bases between. The germline V gene has CDR1 LNHNV and CDR2 YYDKDF (reference sequence).

This chain links TRBV5-1 with TRBJ1-1; tentative D call: TRBD1 (5 bases). V lost 3 bases to trimming and J lost 6 bases, with 12 bases between them. Germline loops: CDR1 SGHRS, CDR2 YFSETQ. The CDR3 spans 13 residues. The CDR3 DNA sequence: TGCGCCAGCAGCTCCAGGGAGTACGCTGAAGCTTTCTTT. Protein sequence: CASSSREYAEAFF.

The gene calls are TRBV7-3 and TRBJ1-5; D is uncertain. Trimming took 1 base from V and 0 from J, leaving 7 bases between them. CDR3 size: 15 residues. CDR1 and CDR2 (germline): SGHTA, FQGTGA. This CDR3 reads CASSLSGDSNQPQHF. The DNA of the CDR3 is TGTGCCAGCAGCTTAAGTGGAGATAGCAATCAGCCCCAGCATTTT.

Here the CDR3 reads CATSSRDRGRFGYEQYF. CDR3 bases: TGTGCCACCTCCTCCCGGGACAGGGGGCGATTCGGGTACGAGCAGTACTTC. The V call is TRBV19, the J call TRBJ2-7, with 12 bases matching TRBD1. This CDR3 spans 17 amino acids. Germline CDR1 LNHDA, CDR2 SQIVND (reference sequence). V dropped 10 bases and J dropped 4; count of bases not matched to a gene: 17. The whole variable domain, filled in from reference TRBV19 and TRBJ2-7, reads DGGITQSPKYLFRKEGQNVTLSCEQNLNHDAMYWYRQDPGQGLRLIYYSQIVNDFQKGDIAEGYSVSREKKESFPLTVTSAQKNPTAFYLCATSSRDRGRFGYEQYFGPGTRLTVT.

The chain is built from TRBV5-1 and TRBJ2-1; TRBD1 matches 7 bases. Trimming at V came to 4 bases and at J to 5 bases, leaving 6 bases not matched to a gene. Germline V lookup: CDR1 SGHRS, CDR2 YFSETQ. This CDR3 comprises 14 residues. This chain's CDR3 is CASSTGTEHNEQFF. The CDR3 coding sequence is TGCGCCAGCAGCACCGGGACAGAGCACAATGAGCAGTTCTTC.

This clone has more than one count but fewer than ten. The chain has TRBV6-5 and TRBJ2-7; D possibly corresponds to TRBD2 (6 bases). CDR3 length: 14 amino acids. With 5 bases removed from V and 3 bases from J, the gap between germline ends came to 14 bases. Germline CDR1 and CDR2: MNHEY and SVGAGI. The CDR3 reads CASSRLTRIYEQYF. The CDR3 nucleotides read TGTGCCAGCAGTCGACTGACTAGGATCTACGAGCAGTACTTC.

The rearrangement uses TRBV7-3 and TRBJ2-3; TRBD2 matches at 12 bases. The V and J ends lost 2 bases and 3 bases, in that order; junction bases with no gene match: 0. This CDR3 is 15 amino acids long. CDR1 and CDR2 from the germline V gene are SGHTA and FQGTGA. CDR3 residues: CASSLGLAGTDTQYF. The CDR3 coding sequence is TGTGCCAGCAGCTTAGGACTAGCGGGAACAGATACGCAGTATTTT.

About this clone: In the same sample, other DNA sequences code for this CDR3. V gene TRBV27 combines with J gene TRBJ2-6; D is unclear. V was pared by 6 bases and J by 0 bases, with 3 bases between. This CDR3 comprises 13 residues. The V gene's germline CDR1 is MNHEY and CDR2 SMNVEV (reference sequence). The CDR3 spells CASRISGANVLTF. CDR3 DNA: TGTGCCAGCAGAATCTCTGGGGCCAACGTCCTGACTTTC.

Of note for this clone: The same CDR3 can be traced to other DNA sequences in this sample. This chain connects TRBV6-1 to TRBJ2-1; D remains ambiguous. CDR1 is MNHNS, CDR2 SASEGT, per germline. This CDR3 comprises 15 residues. The V gene lost 3 bases and the J gene lost 0 bases, with 9 bases spanning the gap. In nucleotides, the CDR3 is TGTGCCAGCAGTGAGCTAGTGAGCTCCTACAATGAGCAGTTCTTC. Its translation: CASSELVSSYNEQFF.

The V and J genes are TRBV7-9 and TRBJ2-1; 7 bases fit TRBD1. Germline CDR1 and CDR2: SEHNR and FQNEAQ (reference sequence). This CDR3 has 13 amino acids. Trimming cost V 8 bases and J 4 bases; bases outside gene matches: 5. The CDR3 DNA reads TGTGCCAGCTCGCCCAGGGGGTACAATGAGCAGTTCTTC. Amino acids: CASSPRGYNEQFF.

This clone has a handful of counts. The chain combines TRBV2 with TRBJ2-7; D may be TRBD1 (5 bases). Trimming pared 1 base from V and 2 bases from J, leaving 12 bases between. The germline V gene has CDR1 SNHLY and CDR2 FYNNEI. This CDR3 spans 15 amino acids. Written as DNA, the CDR3 is TGTGCCAGCAGTGAAGGAAGGGGTCCGACCTACGAGCAGTACTTC. Translation: CASSEGRGPTYEQYF. Looking up the rest from reference TRBV2 and TRBJ2-7 gives the full variable domain: EPEVTQTPSHQVTQMGQEVILRCVPISNHLYFYWYRQILGQKVEFLVSFYNNEISEKSEIFDDQFSVERPDGSNFTLKIRSTKLEDSAMYFCASSEGRGPTYEQYFGPGTRLTVT.

This clone was seen only once. The CDR3 DNA reads as TGCGCCAGCAGCCTGGGTCGGGGCGCGGGGGATGAAAAACTGTTTTTT. It translates to CASSLGRGAGDEKLFF. The chain couples TRBV5-1 to TRBJ1-4, with a possible D match to TRBD1 (5 bases). Per germline, CDR1 SGHRS and CDR2 YFSETQ. Trimming stripped 4 bases from V and 6 bases from J, with 19 bases between. The CDR3 covers 16 residues.

Turning to this clone: The sample carries other DNA sequences with the same CDR3. The V call is TRBV5-6, the J call TRBJ2-7; D call uncertain. The V and J ends lost 0 bases and 2 bases respectively, with 3 bases between them. The germline CDR1 and CDR2 sequences are SGHDT and YYEEEE. The CDR3 totals 12 residues. In nucleotides, the CDR3 is TGTGCCAGCAGCTTGGCCGCCTACGAGCAGTACTTC. Amino acids: CASSLAAYEQYF.

Ten or more counts support this clone. The V gene is TRBV29-1, the J gene TRBJ2-7, with D tentatively TRBD1 or TRBD2 (6 bases each). The CDR3 runs 13 residues. The V gene lost 6 bases and the J gene lost 7 bases, with 19 bases spanning the gap. Germline lookup yields CDR1 SQVTM and CDR2 ANQGSEA. The CDR3 protein is CSVVDRLDLEQYF. In nucleotides, the CDR3 is TGCAGCGTCGTGGACAGACTAGATTTGGAGCAGTACTTC.

This clone was observed a handful of times. The rearrangement uses TRBV6-5 and TRBJ1-3; D is ambiguous. CDR1 and CDR2 from the germline V gene are MNHEY and SVGAGI. V was trimmed by 2 bases and J by 0 bases, leaving 5 bases between them. The CDR3 length is 14 residues. The CDR3 loop reads CASSYDGSGNTIYF. The CDR3 nucleotides read TGTGCCAGCAGTTACGACGGCTCTGGAAACACCATATATTTT.

The V gene is TRBV6-1, the J gene TRBJ1-5, with D hard to call. There are 14 residues in the CDR3. The germline V gene encodes CDR1 MNHNS and CDR2 SASEGT. Trimming cost V 5 bases and J 5 bases, with 13 bases left between them. The DNA of the CDR3 is TGTGCCAGCAGTCAAAGGGTGGGAGATCAGCCCCAGCATTTT. It is translated as CASSQRVGDQPQHF.

The table lists this clone with many counts. V gene TRBV15 combines with J gene TRBJ2-7, with 11 bases that match TRBD2. The CDR3 is 15 residues long. Germline-derived CDR1 and CDR2 are LNHNV and YYDKDF (reference sequence). V lost 3 bases, J lost 5 bases, and 6 bases stayed unmatched. The CDR3 reads CATSRLAGGPHEQYF. The CDR3 nucleotides read TGTGCCACCAGCAGGTTAGCGGGAGGGCCCCACGAGCAGTACTTC.

V gene TRBV7-2 combines with J gene TRBJ1-1; 8 bases align to TRBD1. V trimming: 4 bases; J trimming: 4 bases; junction bases outside the gene matches: 8. The CDR3 runs 15 residues. Germline CDR1 SGHTA, CDR2 FQGNSA. As DNA, the CDR3 is TGTGCCAGCAGCTCCCAGGGGGCGCTGGGCACTGAAGCTTTCTTT. Translating it yields CASSSQGALGTEAFF.

This chain connects TRBV27 to TRBJ1-1, with no clear D. This CDR3 is built from 14 residues. Germline loops: CDR1 MNHEY, CDR2 SMNVEV (reference sequence). Trimming pared 1 base from V and 11 bases from J, leaving 17 bases between. For the CDR3, the DNA is TGTGCCAGCAGTTTATACGGTAAGACCCAAGCCGCTTTCTTT. As protein: CASSLYGKTQAAFF.

The chain has TRBV2 and TRBJ1-2; D is perhaps TRBD1 (5 bases). V gave up 7 bases and J gave up 4 bases, with 16 bases separating them. The germline CDR1 and CDR2 sequences are SNHLY and FYNNEI. The CDR3 is made up of 14 amino acids. The CDR3 coding sequence is TGTGCCAGCAATTTGGGCAGGGAATCCTATGGCTACACCTTC. Its protein product is CASNLGRESYGYTF.

V and J are TRBV2 and TRBJ1-2, with 9 bases aligning to TRBD1. CDR1 is SNHLY and CDR2 is FYNNEI in the germline V gene. The V segment lost 5 bases and the J segment 7 bases; nucleotides outside the gene matches: 5. The CDR3 covers 13 residues. CDR3 DNA: TGTGCCAGCAGTCTACAGGGGGCGGCTGGCTACACCTTC. Its protein product is CASSLQGAAGYTF.

The chain is built from TRBV11-2 and TRBJ2-1; D gene ambiguous. V was pared by 3 bases and J by 0 bases, with 9 bases between. The CDR3 length is 15 residues. Germline V CDR1 and CDR2: SGHAT, FQNNGV. DNA for the CDR3: TGTGCCAGCAGCTTCTACGGACGCTCCTACAATGAGCAGTTCTTC. Translating gives CASSFYGRSYNEQFF.

This chain links TRBV10-3 with TRBJ2-7; the D call may be TRBD1 or TRBD2 (5 bases each). The germline V and J ends were trimmed by 6 bases and 4 bases, with 16 bases remaining between them. CDR1 is ENHRY and CDR2 is SYGVKD in the germline V gene. This CDR3 contains 14 residues. The CDR3 bases are TGTGCCATCAGAAAACGGGACGGACCGTACGAGCAGTACTTC. Encoded protein: CAIRKRDGPYEQYF.

This clone came up a few times. The genes are TRBV19 and TRBJ1-2; 7 bases map to TRBD1. The CDR3 totals 17 residues. From germline, CDR1 is LNHDA and CDR2 SQIVND (reference sequence). V dropped 0 bases and J dropped 8; count of bases not matched to a gene: 15. CDR3 nucleotides: TGTGCCAGTAGTATAGAATATCGGACAGGCGAAAGGGGAGGCTACACCTTC. Its protein is CASSIEYRTGERGGYTF.

The CDR3 DNA sequence: TGTGCCAGCAGTCCGGGACAGTTGGGAAACACCATATATTTT. Translation gives CASSPGQLGNTIYF. The chain links TRBV28 to TRBJ1-3; 7 positions agree with TRBD1. The CDR3 runs to 14 residues. V lost 5 bases and J lost 4; bases outside the gene matches: 5. The V gene's germline CDR1 is MDHEN and CDR2 SYDVKM.